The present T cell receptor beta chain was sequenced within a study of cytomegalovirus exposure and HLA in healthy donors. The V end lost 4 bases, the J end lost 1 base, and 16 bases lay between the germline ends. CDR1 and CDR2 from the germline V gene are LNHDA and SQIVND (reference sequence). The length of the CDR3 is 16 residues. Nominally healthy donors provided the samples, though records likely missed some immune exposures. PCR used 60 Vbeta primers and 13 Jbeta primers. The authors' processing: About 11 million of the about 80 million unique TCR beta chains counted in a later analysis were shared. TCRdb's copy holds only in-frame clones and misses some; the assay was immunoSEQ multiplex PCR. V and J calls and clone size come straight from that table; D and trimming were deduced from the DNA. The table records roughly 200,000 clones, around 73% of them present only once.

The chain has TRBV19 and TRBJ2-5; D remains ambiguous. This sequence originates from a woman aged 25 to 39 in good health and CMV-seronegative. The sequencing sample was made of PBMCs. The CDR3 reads CASSTTSSQSQETQYF. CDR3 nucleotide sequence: TGTGCCAGTAGTACCACATCCTCACAAAGCCAAGAGACCCAGTACTTC.